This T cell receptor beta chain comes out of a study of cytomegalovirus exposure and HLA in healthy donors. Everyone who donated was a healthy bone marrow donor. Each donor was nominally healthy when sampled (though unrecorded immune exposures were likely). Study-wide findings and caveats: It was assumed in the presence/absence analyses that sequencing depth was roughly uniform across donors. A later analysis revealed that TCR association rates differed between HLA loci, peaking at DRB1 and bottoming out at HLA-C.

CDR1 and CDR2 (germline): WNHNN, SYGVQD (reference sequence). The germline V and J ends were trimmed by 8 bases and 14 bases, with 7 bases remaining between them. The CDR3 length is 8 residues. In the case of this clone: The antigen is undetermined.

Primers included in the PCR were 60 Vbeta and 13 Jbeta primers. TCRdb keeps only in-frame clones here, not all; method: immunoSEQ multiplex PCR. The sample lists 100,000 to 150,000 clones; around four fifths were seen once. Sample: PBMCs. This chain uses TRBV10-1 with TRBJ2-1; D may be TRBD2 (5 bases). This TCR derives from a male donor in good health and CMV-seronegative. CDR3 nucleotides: TGCGCCAGCCCGGAGGAGTTCTTC. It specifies CASPEEFF.